This is a list of T cell receptor beta chains from one sample in a study of cytomegalovirus exposure and HLA in healthy donors. Generated by immunoSEQ multiplex PCR, the TCRdb table keeps only in-frame clones and is missing some. The sample has some 120,000 clones, 55% to 70% seen once. Source material: PBMCs. The receptors here all came from a young woman in good health and CMV-seronegative. The CDR3 runs from the conserved cysteine through the conserved F or W.

CDR3 length | V gene | CDR3 protein
13 | TRBV27 | CASSSLGPREQYF
17 | TRBV27 | CASSSYTGTGYIEKLFF
15 | TRBV28 | CASRYSTMSSYEQYF
15 | TRBV5-6 | CASSPGTGSYNEQFF
14 | TRBV28 | CASTPAHYTGELFF
16 | TRBV5-4 | CASSLAIRSSLLGYTF
14 | TRBV5-6 | CASSFPGQRYEQYF
11 | TRBV20-1 | CSVVLRTEAFF
14 | TRBV9 | CASSEGTGGGGYTF
11 | TRBV5-6 | CASSLAHEQYF
17 | TRBV15 | CATSRDSGLLAYNEQFF
15 | TRBV7-2 | CASSFSSSGEVGQFF